The 14 T cell receptor beta chains below were found in one sample sequenced in a study of blood T cell repertoires in COVID-19. Assay: immunoSEQ multiplex PCR; the TCRdb copy retains only in-frame clones and omits some. The sample holds roughly 140,000 clones, roughly 80% seen once. The source material was peripheral blood. These receptors were obtained from a woman aged 80 or over with acute or convalescent COVID-19.

This clone has just a few counts. J is TRBJ1-1 and V is TRBV11-2; TRBD1 matches 9 bases. After removal of 7 bases from V and 7 bases from J, the junction contained 13 bases not matched to a gene. The CDR3 runs to 15 residues. Germline-derived CDR1 and CDR2 are SGHAT and FQNNGV. The CDR3 protein is CASNPFDRGSGEAFF. In nucleotides, the CDR3 is TGTGCCAGCAACCCCTTTGACAGGGGGTCCGGTGAAGCTTTCTTT.

The table lists this clone with many counts. The V call is TRBV6-2 or TRBV6-3, the J call TRBJ2-7; no reliable D call. The CDR3 is 12 residues long. Germline V gives CDR1 MNHEY, CDR2 SVGEGT. The V and J ends lost 6 bases and 5 bases respectively, with 11 bases between them. The CDR3: CASSYITNEQYF. In DNA form, the CDR3 reads TGTGCCAGCAGCTATATCACTAACGAGCAGTACTTC.

This clone was observed once. CDR3 DNA: TGTGCCAGCAGTTGGGACAGGGGCCCCTACGAGCAGTACTTC. Encoded protein: CASSWDRGPYEQYF. The J gene is TRBJ2-7, the V gene TRBV6-5, with TRBD1 identical over 10 bases. The CDR3 is 14 amino acids. Trimming at V came to 4 bases and at J to 2 bases, leaving 2 bases not matched to a gene. Germline CDR1 is MNHEY and CDR2 is SVGAGI.

V and J are TRBV5-1 and TRBJ2-7; TRBD1 agrees at 8 bases. CDR3 length: 15 residues. Per the germline V gene, CDR1 is SGHRS and CDR2 is YFSETQ. Trimming at V came to 4 bases and at J to 2 bases, leaving 8 bases not matched to a gene. CDR3 sequence reads: CASSARTGSTYEQYF. The CDR3 coding sequence is TGCGCCAGCAGCGCCAGGACAGGGTCAACCTACGAGCAGTACTTC.

The chain links TRBV11-3 to TRBJ1-2; no clear D. The CDR3 contains 17 residues. Trimming removed 1 base at V and 1 base at J, with 16 bases between. Germline values: CDR1 SGHNT, CDR2 YENEEA. The CDR3 reads CASSLGSEGTFNYGYTF. In DNA, the CDR3 is TGTGCCAGCAGCTTAGGATCGGAGGGAACATTTAACTATGGCTACACCTTC.

The V call is TRBV6-5, the J call TRBJ2-7, with 9 bases lining up with TRBD1. The CDR3 is 14 amino acids. The germline gives CDR1 MNHEY, CDR2 SVGAGI. V lost 6 bases and J lost 6; bases outside the gene matches: 9. The CDR3 sequence: CASSPGTGRREQYF. The CDR3, as DNA: TGTGCCAGCAGCCCAGGGACAGGGAGGCGCGAGCAGTACTTC.

This chain connects TRBV4-2 to TRBJ1-6; 9 bases map to TRBD1. The J segment lost 5 bases and the V segment lost 3 bases, leaving 5 bases of the junction unmatched. The CDR3 is 16 residues long. Germline CDR1 is LGHNA and CDR2 is YNFKEQ. The CDR3 sequence: CASSHGQGSNNSPLHF. The CDR3 coding sequence is TGTGCCAGCAGCCACGGACAGGGGTCCAATAATTCACCCCTCCACTTT.

The chain links TRBV7-3 to TRBJ2-2; possible D gene TRBD2, 6 bases. Deletions cut 2 bases from V and 6 bases from J, with 13 bases between. The CDR3 length is 15 residues. Germline V gene lookup returns CDR1 SGHTA and CDR2 FQGTGA. The DNA of the CDR3 is TGTGCCAGCAGCTTAGGGGGGACTCCTCCCGGGGAGCTGTTTTTT. This sequence encodes CASSLGGTPPGELFF.

The J gene is TRBJ2-1, the V gene TRBV5-4, with 11 bases identical to TRBD2. J was trimmed by 2 bases and V by 0 bases; bases with no gene match: 7. Germline CDR1 is SGHNT and CDR2 is YYREEE (reference sequence). This CDR3 is 18 amino acids long. In DNA form, the CDR3 reads TGTGCCAGCAGCTTGGGGGTGACTAGCGGGGCCCCCTACAATGAGCAGTTCTTC. Protein sequence: CASSLGVTSGAPYNEQFF. Filled out from reference TRBV5-4 and TRBJ2-1, the complete variable domain reads ETGVTQSPTHLIKTRGQQVTLRCSSQSGHNTVSWYQQALGQGPQFIFQYYREEENGRGNFPPRFSGLQFPNYSSELNVNALELDDSALYLCASSLGVTSGAPYNEQFFGPGTRLTVL.

V and J are TRBV11-3 and TRBJ2-1, with TRBD2 matching 8 bases. Germline V gene sequence: CDR1 SGHNT, CDR2 YENEEA. CDR3 length: 15 amino acids. V lost 5 bases, J lost 2 bases, and 5 bases stayed unmatched. The chain's CDR3 is CASSQTGGAYNEQFF. The CDR3 nucleotides read TGTGCCAGCAGCCAAACCGGGGGGGCCTACAATGAGCAGTTCTTC.

The rearrangement links TRBV4-2 to TRBJ2-1; the match to TRBD2 covers 15 bases. The V gene end was trimmed by 4 bases and the J gene end by 8 bases; junction bases not matched to a gene: 6. Germline assignment: CDR1 LGHNA and CDR2 YNFKEQ. The CDR3 length is 16 residues. CDR3 residues: CASSRGTSGGYDEQFF. CDR3 nucleotides: TGTGCCAGCAGCCGCGGGACTAGCGGGGGGTACGATGAGCAGTTCTTC.

The J gene is TRBJ1-2, the V gene TRBV18, with D possibly being TRBD1 (6 bases). The CDR3 spans 13 residues. V dropped 6 bases and J dropped 3 bases, with 11 bases sitting between them. The V gene's germline CDR1 is KGHSH and CDR2 LQKENI. CDR3 region: CASSRGSDYGYTF. CDR3 coding DNA: TGTGCCAGCTCGAGGGGGTCAGACTATGGCTACACCTTC.

The V gene is TRBV11-2, the J gene TRBJ2-7; TRBD1 is a possible D gene (6 bases). Germline assignment: CDR1 SGHAT and CDR2 FQNNGV. There are 15 residues in the CDR3. Trimming shortened V by 4 bases and J by 0 bases, and 13 bases separated the two germline ends. DNA of the CDR3: TGTGCCAGCAGCTATGGACAGTGGAGCTCCTACGAGCAGTACTTC. It specifies CASSYGQWSSYEQYF.

The chain is built from TRBV3-1 (or the pseudogene TRBV3-2) and TRBJ1-2; 7 bases agree with TRBD1. Germline CDR1 LGHDT, CDR2 YNNKEL (reference sequence). Trimming at V came to 4 bases and at J to 10 bases, leaving 6 bases not matched to a gene. This CDR3 region has 12 residues. The CDR3 loop is CASSRRQGLYTF. The CDR3 DNA reads as TGTGCCAGCAGCCGGAGACAGGGACTCTACACCTTC.